This passage covers 2 T cell receptor beta chains from one sample sequenced in a study of regulatory T cells in long-lasting Graves disease. The time point was: persistent/refractory GD, antithyroid drugs over 5 years with positive TRAb. PBMC-extracted RNA yielded the TCR library. Construction of the TCR beta libraries employed iRepertoire HTBI primers in conjunction with Arm-PCR of CDR3 regions. One entry per CDR3 protein, called by TCRdb with MiXCR from the multiplex PCR reads. The table shows about 470,000 distinct CDR3 sequences, with around 21% occurring only once. The sample in question was peripheral blood mononuclear cells (PBMCs), obtained when the disease was refractory, from a patient treated with antithyroid drugs. The receptors here all came from a female donor with Graves disease.

A word on this clonotype: One end of the junction does not line up with germline, which may come from a read error. This sequence joins TRBV12-3 or TRBV12-4 and TRBJ2-7; D is possibly TRBD1 (5 bases). The CDR3 runs 13 residues. CDR3 bases: TGTGCCGGCAGTTTAAGACAGAACTACGAGCAGTACTTC. It yields the protein CAGSLRQNYEQYF.

This clonotype was seen repeatedly, ten times or more. The rearrangement links TRBV18 to TRBJ2-5, with TRBD2 matching 11 bases. The length of the CDR3 is 17 residues. CDR1 is KGHSH and CDR2 is LQKENI in the germline V gene. J was trimmed by 2 bases and V by 3 bases; bases with no gene match: 8. The CDR3 nucleotides read TGTGCCAGCTCACCTAAACGGACTAGCGGGCCACAAGAGACCCAGTACTTC. This gives the protein CASSPKRTSGPQETQYF.